One sample yielded the 15 T cell receptor beta chains listed below, sequenced in a study of chemoradiotherapy in HPV16-positive cancers. Libraries were prepared by immunoSEQ multiplex PCR; TCRdb keeps only in-frame clonotypes and omits some of them. The data contain approximately 15,000 clones, just under 80% of them singletons. This specimen was taken from a patient who underwent chemoradiotherapy. The receptor source for this set is a human donor with HPV-associated anogenital cancer.

This chain connects TRBV5-4 to TRBJ1-2; D is unclear. The V end was cut by 2 bases, the J end by 4 bases, with 6 bases between. Germline values: CDR1 SGHNT, CDR2 YYREEE (reference sequence). The CDR3 is 12 amino acids. The CDR3 coding sequence is TGTGCCAGCAGCTTATTAACCTATGGCTACACCTTC. Translation: CASSLLTYGYTF.

The V gene is TRBV28, the J gene TRBJ2-7; a possible D gene is TRBD1 (5 bases). V dropped 4 bases and J dropped 3 bases, with 25 bases sitting between them. This CDR3 comprises 18 residues. Per germline, CDR1 MDHEN and CDR2 SYDVKM. The CDR3 DNA sequence: TGTGCCAGCAGTTCCTTAACGAGACAGTCACCCTACTACTACGAGCAGTACTTC. This encodes CASSSLTRQSPYYYEQYF. The whole variable domain, filled in from reference TRBV28 and TRBJ2-7, reads DVKVTQSSRYLVKRTGEKVFLECVQDMDHENMFWYRQDPGLGLRLIYFSYDVKMKEKGDIPEGYSVSREKKERFSLILESASTNQTSMYLCASSSLTRQSPYYYEQYFGPGTRLTVT.

The rearrangement joins TRBV7-6 to TRBJ2-5, with 7 bases matching TRBD1. The J call may be wrong; the DNA end is better matched by TRBJ2-7. This CDR3 comprises 15 residues. The V gene's germline CDR1 is SGHVS and CDR2 FNYEAQ. In DNA form, the CDR3 reads TGTGCCAGCAGCCTAGGGGTGACAGGGACCTACGAGCAGTACTTC. It is translated as CASSLGVTGTYEQYF.

The chain links TRBV28 to TRBJ2-5; D possibly matches TRBD1 or TRBD2 (6 bases each). Between the trimmed V and J ends, which lost 8 bases and 0 bases, there was a span of 19 bases. CDR3 length: 16 residues. Germline CDR1 is MDHEN and CDR2 is SYDVKM. The CDR3 DNA sequence: TGTGCCAGCTTTGGGGGAGGACAGCCGTACCAAGAGACCCAGTACTTC. Protein sequence: CASFGGGQPYQETQYF.

The V and J genes are TRBV11-2 and TRBJ2-5; 8 bases line up with TRBD1. V lost 5 bases to trimming and J lost 5 bases; unmatched junction nucleotides: 4. This CDR3 contains 13 residues. CDR1 is SGHAT, CDR2 FQNNGV, per germline. The chain's CDR3 is CASSRQGSETQYF. The CDR3 bases are TGTGCCAGCAGCCGACAGGGGTCGGAGACCCAGTACTTC.

The chain has TRBV7-2 and TRBJ1-3; D is uncertain. CDR3 length: 16 residues. The germline CDR1 and CDR2 sequences are SGHTA and FQGNSA. V lost 5 bases and J lost 0, with 14 bases in between. CDR3 residues: CASSRVDGSSGNTIYF. As DNA, the CDR3 is TGTGCCAGCAGCCGAGTGGACGGGTCCTCTGGAAACACCATATATTTT.

This clone has only one observation. The V gene is TRBV6-1, the J gene TRBJ2-1, with 8 bases lining up with TRBD2. The trim removed 2 bases at V and 5 bases at J, leaving 5 bases unmatched. Germline CDR1 and CDR2: MNHNS and SASEGT. The length of the CDR3 is 15 residues. The CDR3 nucleotides are TGTGCCAGCAGTGAATGGGCGGGGGGAAACAATGAGCAGTTCTTC. Translating gives CASSEWAGGNNEQFF.

This clone has a single count. This rearrangement joins TRBV4-3 to TRBJ2-7, with 10 bases aligning to TRBD1. This CDR3 contains 19 residues. In germline, CDR1 is LGHNA, CDR2 YSLEER. V was clipped by 4 bases and J by 0 bases; unmatched bases: 15. CDR3 sequence: CASSRNRDRGALGSYEQYF. The DNA for the CDR3 is TGCGCCAGCAGCCGGAACCGGGACAGGGGTGCACTGGGCTCCTACGAGCAGTACTTC.

This clone is labeled as large. The chain uses TRBV27 and TRBJ1-2, with no clear D. Germline V gene lookup returns CDR1 MNHEY and CDR2 SMNVEV (reference sequence). V was cut by 3 bases and J by 2 bases, with 7 bases left in between. The CDR3 has 13 amino acids. The CDR3, as DNA: TGTGCCAGCAGTTTGGGCAGCAACTATGGCTACACCTTC. Translated: CASSLGSNYGYTF.

The genes are TRBV4-1 and TRBJ1-5; D possibly corresponds to TRBD1 (5 bases). Germline assignment: CDR1 MGHRA and CDR2 YSYEKL. The CDR3 is 15 amino acids. V lost 0 bases and J 6 bases, leaving 12 bases between the germline ends. The CDR3 DNA sequence: TGCGCCAGCAGCCAAGATATGGGCAGGGTTCAGCCCCAGCATTTT. Protein product: CASSQDMGRVQPQHF.

This clone is labeled as medium-sized. The chain is built from TRBV5-6 and TRBJ1-3; D is perhaps TRBD1 (5 bases). Germline CDR1 and CDR2: SGHDT and YYEEEE. Trimming pared 0 bases from V and 0 bases from J, leaving 10 bases between. The CDR3 covers 16 residues. CDR3 coding DNA: TGTGCCAGCAGCTTGGGGGTGGACAACTCTGGAAACACCATATATTTT. Translated: CASSLGVDNSGNTIYF.

This chain uses TRBV25-1 with TRBJ1-5, with D perhaps TRBD1 (6 bases). This CDR3 has 14 amino acids. In germline, CDR1 is MGHDK, CDR2 SYGVNS. The ends were cut back, 3 bases at V and 10 bases at J, with 16 bases in the middle. CDR3 protein: CASSDPTGFGPQHF. Written as DNA, the CDR3 is TGTGCCAGCAGTGATCCGACAGGTTTCGGCCCCCAGCATTTT.

The chain uses TRBV5-1 and TRBJ2-3; tentatively, D is TRBD1 (5 bases). The CDR3 is made up of 13 amino acids. Germline-derived CDR1 and CDR2 are SGHRS and YFSETQ. V lost 3 bases to trimming and J lost 7 bases, with 12 bases between them. The CDR3 DNA reads as TGCGCCAGCAGCTATCAGGGTTCAAATACGCAGTATTTT. It yields the protein CASSYQGSNTQYF.

The table lists this clone with a few counts. V gene TRBV28 combines with J gene TRBJ2-3, with TRBD1 matching 9 bases. V lost 5 bases and J lost 3; bases outside the gene matches: 6. Germline CDR1 reads MDHEN; CDR2 reads SYDVKM. This CDR3 contains 15 residues. CDR3 in DNA: TGTGCCAGCAGTCTCTCGGGGACAGGGACAGATACGCAGTATTTT. Residues: CASSLSGTGTDTQYF.

The chain employs TRBV11-2 and TRBJ1-1; tentative D call: TRBD1 (6 bases). Germline-derived CDR1 and CDR2 are SGHAT and FQNNGV. V was cut by 5 bases and J by 1 base, with 11 bases left in between. This CDR3 region has 14 residues. DNA for the CDR3: TGTGCCAGCAGCCCACAGGGAGCGAACACTGAAGCTTTCTTT. Its translation: CASSPQGANTEAFF.